This T cell receptor beta chain was sequenced during a study of OX40 agonist ivuxolimab in advanced cancers. Study-level information: Patient treatment consisted of intravenous ivuxolimab administration every 2 weeks at 0.01 to 10 mg/kg. Broader study findings: CD4+ and CD8+ blood T cells expanded clonally by week 6 at 0.1 to 3.0 mg/kg. Among expanded peripheral T cells, antigen specificity went undetermined.

The CDR3 loop spans 14 amino acids. Germline V gives CDR1 SGHNT, CDR2 YYREEE (reference sequence). The germline V and J ends were trimmed by 0 bases and 1 base, with 7 bases remaining between them. Worth noting for this clone: What it binds is unknown.

Using immunoSEQ multiplex PCR, the repertoire was profiled, and TCRdb retains in-frame clones only, with some absent. This sample has 75,000 to 100,000 clones, with under 95% found just once. The clonotype was recovered from an adult with an advanced solid tumor such as melanoma, head and neck, liver or kidney cancer. Here the sequenced sample was CD4+ or CD8+ T cells sorted from blood, taken in a trial of the OX40 agonist ivuxolimab. The chain uses TRBV5-4 and TRBJ2-5, with D unclear. The CDR3 here is CASSLAAGQETQYF. The CDR3 DNA sequence: TGTGCCAGCAGCTTGGCCGCAGGCCAAGAGACCCAGTACTTC. The complete variable domain, with remaining parts taken from reference TRBV5-4 and TRBJ2-5, reads ETGVTQSPTHLIKTRGQQVTLRCSSQSGHNTVSWYQQALGQGPQFIFQYYREEENGRGNFPPRFSGLQFPNYSSELNVNALELDDSALYLCASSLAAGQETQYFGPGTRLLVL.